This entry lists 19 T cell receptor beta chains sequenced from one sample in a study of cytomegalovirus exposure and HLA in healthy donors. With 60 Vbeta and 13 Jbeta primers, the PCR was carried out. Clones were read by immunoSEQ multiplex PCR, and TCRdb kept only the in-frame ones, dropping some. The sample lists roughly 120,000 clones; 70% to 80% were seen once. Material: PBMCs. The receptors were sampled from a woman between 35 and 50 years old in good health and CMV-seropositive.

The V and J genes are TRBV18 and TRBJ1-1; a possible D gene is TRBD1 (6 bases). This CDR3 is built from 16 residues. Germline V gene data show CDR1 as KGHSH and CDR2 as LQKENI. The V end lost 4 bases, the J end lost 2 bases, and 17 bases lay between the germline ends. The DNA for the CDR3 is TGTGCCAGCTCACAACTTCAGGGGTCACCCAACACTGAAGCTTTCTTT. Its protein is CASSQLQGSPNTEAFF.

The table lists this clone with a few counts. This chain joins TRBV28 and TRBJ2-7; 7 nucleotides agree with TRBD1. CDR1 is MDHEN, CDR2 SYDVKM, per germline. The CDR3 sequence is 12 residues long. Trimming removed 6 bases from V and 3 bases from J; junction bases left unmatched: 2. The CDR3 loop is CASSPGGYEQYF. The CDR3 DNA is TGTGCCAGCAGCCCAGGGGGCTACGAGCAGTACTTC.

This chain joins TRBV18 and TRBJ2-5; D possibly corresponds to TRBD2 (5 bases). Looked up from germline, CDR1 is KGHSH and CDR2 is LQKENI. This CDR3 spans 14 amino acids. The V end was cut by 5 bases, the J end by 3 bases, with 13 bases between. Here the CDR3 reads CASSSTDGKETQYF. For the CDR3, the DNA is TGTGCCAGCTCATCAACGGACGGGAAAGAGACCCAGTACTTC.

The chain joins TRBV7-9 to TRBJ2-1; TRBD1 aligns across 8 bases. Per the germline V gene, CDR1 is SEHNR and CDR2 is FQNEAQ (reference sequence). This CDR3 has 15 residues. V lost 5 bases and J lost 8; bases outside the gene matches: 11. CDR3 region: CASSGGQAEDDEQFF. The CDR3 nucleotides are TGTGCCAGCAGCGGGGGACAGGCGGAGGACGATGAGCAGTTCTTC.

The J gene is TRBJ1-1, the V gene TRBV7-9; D may be TRBD1 (6 bases). This CDR3 has 16 amino acids. The germline CDR1 and CDR2 sequences are SEHNR and FQNEAQ (reference sequence). V was trimmed by 5 bases and J by 4 bases, leaving 20 bases between them. The chain's CDR3 is CASSPRGGGAGTEAFF. The CDR3, as DNA: TGTGCCAGCAGCCCTAGGGGTGGGGGGGCGGGCACTGAAGCTTTCTTT.

V usage is TRBV7-9 and J usage is TRBJ2-1; 7 positions agree with TRBD2. Germline loops: CDR1 SEHNR, CDR2 FQNEAQ (reference sequence). The CDR3 totals 15 residues. The J segment lost 10 bases and the V segment lost 6 bases, leaving 15 bases of the junction unmatched. The CDR3 sequence: CASSLAVGSLIEQFF. Written as DNA, the CDR3 is TGTGCCAGCAGTCTAGCGGTGGGTTCCTTAATAGAGCAGTTCTTC.

The chain combines TRBV5-4 with TRBJ2-7; 9 bases line up with TRBD2. Germline loops: CDR1 SGHNT, CDR2 YYREEE (reference sequence). This CDR3 comprises 14 residues. V lost 4 bases to trimming and J lost 1 base; unmatched junction nucleotides: 3. The CDR3 bases are TGTGCCAGCAGCAATAGCGGGGGTTCCTACGAGCAGTACTTC. The encoded protein is CASSNSGGSYEQYF.

CDR3 DNA sequence: TGTGCCAGCAGCATACGACAGGCTAAAAGGGATACGCAGTATTTT. Protein product: CASSIRQAKRDTQYF. V is TRBV5-7 and J is TRBJ2-3; D may be TRBD1 (6 bases). TRBV5-7 is marked as an open reading frame, function uncertain. Deletions cut 4 bases from V and 6 bases from J, with 18 bases between. The CDR3 contains 15 residues.

This clone was detected only a few times. The chain recombines TRBV5-5 with TRBJ1-6; unclear D gene. The germline CDR1 and CDR2 sequences are SGHKS and YYEKEE (reference sequence). Trimming removed 3 bases at V and 8 bases at J, with 9 bases between. The CDR3 is 13 residues long. Here the CDR3 DNA reads TGTGCCAGCAGCTCTGATTCGGATTCACCCCTCCACTTT. Protein product: CASSSDSDSPLHF.

The rearrangement joins TRBV5-5 to TRBJ2-3; 7 bases map to TRBD1. This CDR3 is 14 amino acids long. Losses at the gene ends were 3 bases for V and 6 bases for J; bases not matched to a gene: 7. The germline V gene encodes CDR1 SGHKS and CDR2 YYEKEE (reference sequence). CDR3 sequence: CASSSVGGVDTQYF. The CDR3 DNA follows: TGTGCCAGCAGCTCCGTAGGGGGCGTGGATACGCAGTATTTT.

This chain uses TRBV5-4 with TRBJ2-7; TRBD1 matches 7 bases. Germline CDR1 reads SGHNT; CDR2 reads YYREEE (reference sequence). The CDR3 totals 15 residues. V lost 4 bases to trimming and J lost 0 bases; unmatched junction nucleotides: 7. CDR3: CASSGRTGGSYEQYF. In DNA, the CDR3 is TGTGCCAGCAGCGGACGGACAGGCGGCTCCTACGAGCAGTACTTC. Together with reference TRBV5-4 and TRBJ2-7, the CDR3 gives the full variable domain: ETGVTQSPTHLIKTRGQQVTLRCSSQSGHNTVSWYQQALGQGPQFIFQYYREEENGRGNFPPRFSGLQFPNYSSELNVNALELDDSALYLCASSGRTGGSYEQYFGPGTRLTVT.

The V and J genes are TRBV4-3 and TRBJ2-7; D remains unclear. V was clipped by 0 bases and J by 3 bases, with 9 bases between them. The CDR3 is 14 residues long. Germline CDR1 is LGHNA and CDR2 is YSLEER. The CDR3 DNA is TGCGCCAGCAGCCAAGATGAGAACCGCTACGAGCAGTACTTC. It codes for CASSQDENRYEQYF.

The chain has TRBV30 and TRBJ1-1, with D possibly being TRBD1 (5 bases). The CDR3 has 12 residues. CDR1 is GTSNPN, CDR2 SVGIG, per germline (reference sequence). The ends were cut back, 4 bases at V and 3 bases at J, with 9 bases in the middle. In DNA form, the CDR3 reads TGTGCCTGGATTACAGGCTACACTGAAGCTTTCTTT. Translated: CAWITGYTEAFF.

The chain combines TRBV19 with TRBJ1-2, with a tentative D call TRBD1 (6 bases). Trimming pared 7 bases from V and 3 bases from J, leaving 9 bases between. Germline loops: CDR1 LNHDA, CDR2 SQIVND (reference sequence). The CDR3 extends over 12 amino acids. The CDR3 nucleotides read TGTGCCAGTACTCACAGGGACTATGGCTACACCTTC. It encodes CASTHRDYGYTF.

The chain recombines TRBV5-6 with TRBJ2-1, with a possible D match to TRBD1 (5 bases). This CDR3 comprises 12 residues. CDR1 and CDR2 (germline): SGHDT, YYEEEE. Deletions cut 4 bases from V and 9 bases from J, with 11 bases between. The CDR3 is CASSPDRGEQFF. The CDR3 nucleotides read TGTGCCAGCAGCCCCGATAGGGGTGAGCAGTTCTTC. Based on the CDR3 plus reference TRBV5-6 and TRBJ2-1, the full variable domain is DAGVTQSPTHLIKTRGQQVTLRCSPKSGHDTVSWYQQALGQGPQFIFQYYEEEERQRGNFPDRFSGHQFPNYSSELNVNALLLGDSALYLCASSPDRGEQFFGPGTRLTVL.

The chain carries TRBV4-1 and TRBJ2-7; D might be TRBD1 (5 bases). The V gene's germline CDR1 is MGHRA and CDR2 YSYEKL. The CDR3 has 17 residues. The V end lost 0 bases, the J end lost 2 bases, and 17 bases lay between the germline ends. The CDR3 DNA sequence: TGCGCCAGCAGCCAAGATAAAGCCAGACAGCGACCCTACGAGCAGTACTTC. Translation: CASSQDKARQRPYEQYF.

This clone occurred a few times. The chain carries TRBV10-3 and TRBJ1-5, with 7 bases identical to TRBD1. Germline CDR1 ENHRY, CDR2 SYGVKD. V shed 5 bases and J 4 bases; nucleotides not matched to a gene: 8. This CDR3 is built from 15 residues. CDR3 loop: CAISPQGQKNQPQHF. As DNA, the CDR3 is TGTGCCATCAGTCCGCAGGGACAGAAAAATCAGCCCCAGCATTTT.

This chain connects TRBV18 to TRBJ1-4, with 8 bases matching TRBD1. V shed 6 bases, J shed 2 bases, and the junction held 5 bases outside the gene matches. The V gene's germline CDR1 is KGHSH and CDR2 LQKENI. This CDR3 spans 15 amino acids. CDR3 amino acids: CASSRTGRTNEKLFF. CDR3 in DNA: TGTGCCAGCTCCAGGACAGGGCGGACTAATGAAAAACTGTTTTTT.

The chain combines TRBV6-5 with TRBJ2-3; 7 nucleotides agree with TRBD2. Losses at the gene ends were 7 bases for V and 3 bases for J; bases not matched to a gene: 10. There are 15 residues in the CDR3. CDR1 and CDR2 (germline): MNHEY, SVGAGI. The CDR3 DNA reads TGTGCCAGCAACCCTGGAGCGGGACGGACAGATACGCAGTATTTT. The encoded protein is CASNPGAGRTDTQYF.